The rows below give T cell receptor beta chains drawn from one sample of a study of T cell responses to AZD1222 COVID-19 vaccine. The assay was immunoSEQ multiplex PCR, and TCRdb's table has in-frame clones only and misses some. This table has about 130,000 clones, more than 80% appearing once. The material sequenced was peripheral blood, taken on day 0 of AZD1222 vaccination. The receptors shown here come from an adult in good health. CDR3s include the opening cysteine and the closing phenylalanine or tryptophan. The order of the fields is J gene, clone size, V gene, D gene, CDR3 DNA, CDR3 protein. A D gene is named only where the DNA matches it firmly. Clone size is not always given. Where it is, it says once, few, many or a class for expanded clones.

TRBJ2-1 | . | TRBV7-3 | TRBD2 | TGTGCCAGCAGCTTAAGGGCGGGAGCATACAATGAGCAGTTCTTC | CASSLRAGAYNEQFF
TRBJ1-3 | . | TRBV19 | . | TGTGCCAGTAGTGTGGACAGACCTAGCTCTGGAAACACCATATATTTT | CASSVDRPSSGNTIYF
TRBJ2-7 | once | TRBV6-5 | TRBD2 | TGTGCCAGCAGTCCCCTAGCGGGAGTTAGGTACGAGCAGTACTTC | CASSPLAGVRYEQYF
TRBJ2-1 | . | TRBV9 | TRBD2 | TGTGCCAGCAGCGTAGCTGGGACTAGCGGGAGTTGGGAGCAGTTCTTC | CASSVAGTSGSWEQFF
TRBJ2-7 | once | TRBV24-1 | TRBD2 | TGTGCCACCAGTGACGTCGGGACTAGCGGGAGCTACGAGCAGTACTTC | CATSDVGTSGSYEQYF
TRBJ2-1 | once | TRBV19 | . | TGTGCCAGTAGTGCGGGACCACCCACGTCGTATGAGCAGTTCTTC | CASSAGPPTSYEQFF
TRBJ1-1 | once | TRBV9 | TRBD1 | TGTGCCAGCAGCGTGTCCGGGACAGGGAACACTGAAGCTTTCTTT | CASSVSGTGNTEAFF
TRBJ2-3 | . | TRBV29-1 | TRBD2 | TGCAGCGTCACGAGCGGGGGTGGGCAGTATACGCAGTATTTT | CSVTSGGGQYTQYF
TRBJ2-7 | . | TRBV5-6 | TRBD1 | TGTGCCAGCAGCTTGACCGGGACAGCATCCTACGAGCAGTACTTC | CASSLTGTASYEQYF
TRBJ1-6 | . | TRBV28 | TRBD1 | TGTGCCAGCAGGATTACGGGACAGAGCTCCTATAATTCACCCCTCCACTTT | CASRITGQSSYNSPLHF
TRBJ1-2 | . | TRBV28 | TRBD1 | TGTGCCAGCGGCGCACAGGGGCGGTATGGCTACACCTTC | CASGAQGRYGYTF
TRBJ2-5 | . | TRBV7-3 | TRBD1 | TGTGCCAGCAGCTTTTACTCACAGGGGCTGGGAGAGACCCAGTACTTC | CASSFYSQGLGETQYF
TRBJ2-7 | once | TRBV18 | . | TGTGCCAGCTCACACATCAGGGGTAGAGGCTACGAGCAGTACTTC | CASSHIRGRGYEQYF
TRBJ2-7 | . | TRBV9 | TRBD2 | TGTGCCAGCAGCCCCTCCCCGGGAGGGCCCCTCGAGCAGTACTTC | CASSPSPGGPLEQYF
TRBJ2-6 | . | TRBV4-1 | TRBD1 | TGCGCCAGCAGCCAAGGGGACAGTGGGGCCAACGTCCTGACTTTC | CASSQGDSGANVLTF
TRBJ1-1 | . | TRBV5-4 | . | TGTGCCAGCAGCTTGGCCGGTGCGGGTTACACTGAAGCTTTCTTT | CASSLAGAGYTEAFF
TRBJ1-5 | . | TRBV24-1 | TRBD1 | TGTGCCACCAGTGACCAACTACCCCCCCGGACAGGGTCTGGTCAGCCCCAGCATTTT | CATSDQLPPRTGSGQPQHF
TRBJ2-7 | once | TRBV9 | TRBD2 | TGTGCCAGCAGCGCGGGGGGAGGTAGCGACGAGCAGTACTTC | CASSAGGGSDEQYF
TRBJ2-5 | . | TRBV30 | TRBD2 | TGTGCCTGGAGTGACCCTACTAGCGGAGAGACCCAGTACTTC | CAWSDPTSGETQYF